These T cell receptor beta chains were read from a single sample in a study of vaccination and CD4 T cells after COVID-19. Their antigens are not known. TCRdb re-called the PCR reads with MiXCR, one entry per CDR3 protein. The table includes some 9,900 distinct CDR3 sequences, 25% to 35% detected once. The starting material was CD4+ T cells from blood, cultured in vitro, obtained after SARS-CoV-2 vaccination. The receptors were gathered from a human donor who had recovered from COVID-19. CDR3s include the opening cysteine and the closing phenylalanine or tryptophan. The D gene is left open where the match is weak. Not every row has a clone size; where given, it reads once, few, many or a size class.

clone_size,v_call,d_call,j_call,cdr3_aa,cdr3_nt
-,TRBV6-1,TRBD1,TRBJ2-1,CASSAGTGGWNEQFF,TGTGCCAGCAGCGCCGGGACAGGGGGTTGGAATGAGCAGTTCTTC
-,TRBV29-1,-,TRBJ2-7,CSGLQRLAGSYEQYF,TGCAGCGGGTTGCAGCGTTTGGCAGGGAGCTACGAGCAGTACTTC
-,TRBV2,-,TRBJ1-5,CASSTGRQPQHF,TGCGCCAGCAGTACCGGCCGCCAGCCCCAGCATTTT
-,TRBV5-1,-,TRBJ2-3,CASSPELGTDTQYF,TGCGCCAGCAGCCCAGAGTTGGGCACAGATACGCAGTATTTT
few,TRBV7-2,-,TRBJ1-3,CASSLGPTSGNTIYF,TGTGCCAGCAGCTTAGGCCCTACGTCTGGAAACACCATATATTTT
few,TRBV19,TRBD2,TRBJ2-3,CATSVFGGSGDTQYF,TGTGCCACTTCCGTTTTCGGGGGGTCGGGGGATACGCAGTATTTT
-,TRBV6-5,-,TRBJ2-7,CASSSLSRVIGYEQYF,TGTGCCAGCAGTTCCCTCTCAAGGGTTATAGGGTACGAGCAGTACTTC
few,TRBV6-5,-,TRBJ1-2,CASSYSTWGGYTF,TGTGCCAGCAGTTACTCGACCTGGGGTGGCTACACCTTC
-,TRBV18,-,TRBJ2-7,CASSPQKNIAEVEQYF,TGTGCCAGCTCTCCTCAAAAGAACATAGCGGAAGTCGAGCAGTACTTC
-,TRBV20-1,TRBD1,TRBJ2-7,CSASGTGFSYEQYF,TGCAGTGCATCCGGGACAGGGTTCTCCTACGAGCAGTACTTC
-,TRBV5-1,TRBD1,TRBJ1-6,CASSFGTGHNSPLHF,TGCGCCAGCAGCTTTGGGACAGGCCATAATTCACCCCTCCACTTT
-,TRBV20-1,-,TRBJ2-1,CSASHLGHSSYNEQFF,TGCAGTGCTAGTCATCTAGGGCATAGCTCCTACAATGAGCAGTTCTTC
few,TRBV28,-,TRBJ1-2,CASRRDTLYGYTF,TGTGCCAGCAGACGGGACACCCTCTATGGCTACACCTTC
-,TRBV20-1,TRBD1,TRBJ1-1,CSAIMRQGTNTEAFF,TGCAGTGCTATAATGCGACAGGGGACGAACACTGAAGCTTTCTTT
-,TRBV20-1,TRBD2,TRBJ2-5,CSADKGLAGETQYF,TGCAGTGCCGATAAGGGACTAGCTGGAGAGACCCAGTACTTC
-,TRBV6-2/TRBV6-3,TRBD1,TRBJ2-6,CASSFSGTGLSGANVLTF,TGTGCCAGCAGTTTTAGTGGGACAGGCCTCTCTGGGGCCAACGTCCTGACTTTC
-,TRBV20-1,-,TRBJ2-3,CSALKRTSTDTQYF,TGCAGTGCCCTTAAGCGGACTAGCACAGATACGCAGTATTTT
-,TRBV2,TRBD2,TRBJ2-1,CASSLLAGVFDEQFF,TGTGCCAGCAGTTTACTAGCGGGAGTATTTGATGAGCAGTTCTTC
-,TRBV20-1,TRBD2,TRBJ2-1,CSARGWSRGSSYNEQFF,TGCAGTGCTAGGGGGTGGTCCCGCGGGAGCTCCTACAATGAGCAGTTCTTC
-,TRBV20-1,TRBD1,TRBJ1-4,CSARRQTGVGEKLFF,TGCAGTGCTAGGCGACAGACAGGGGTCGGTGAAAAACTGTTTTTT
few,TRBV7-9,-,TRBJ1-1,CASSSFGWGGGQGTEAFF,TGTGCCAGCAGCTCTTTCGGTTGGGGGGGCGGTCAGGGCACTGAAGCTTTCTTT
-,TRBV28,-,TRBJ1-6,CASSLTQSSYNSPLHF,TGTGCCAGCAGTCTAACACAGAGCTCCTATAATTCACCCCTCCACTTT
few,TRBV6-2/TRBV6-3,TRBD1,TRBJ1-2,CASSQHVPGQGYGYTF,TGTGCCAGCAGTCAACACGTCCCGGGACAGGGATATGGCTACACCTTC
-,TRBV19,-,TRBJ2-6,CASTEDGSPGANVLTF,TGTGCCAGTACCGAGGACGGAAGCCCTGGGGCCAACGTCCTGACTTTC
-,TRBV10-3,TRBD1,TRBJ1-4,CAIVPGQLNEKLFF,TGTGCCATCGTCCCGGGACAGCTTAATGAAAAACTGTTTTTT
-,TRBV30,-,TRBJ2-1,CAWSVAGTSSYNEQFF,TGTGCCTGGAGTGTAGCAGGGACGAGCTCCTACAATGAGCAGTTCTTC
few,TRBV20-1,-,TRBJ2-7,CSVTPWEEQYF,TGCAGTGTAACGCCGTGGGAAGAGCAGTACTTC
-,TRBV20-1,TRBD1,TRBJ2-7,CSARGDRLYSYEQYF,TGCAGTGCTAGGGGGGACAGACTCTACTCCTACGAGCAGTACTTC
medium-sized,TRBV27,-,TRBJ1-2,CASTGIDSRGLNYGYTF,TGTGCCAGCACCGGTATCGACAGCCGGGGGCTAAACTATGGCTACACCTTC
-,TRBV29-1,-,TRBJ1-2,CSVVRGESYGYTF,TGCAGCGTTGTGAGGGGCGAGTCCTATGGCTACACCTTC
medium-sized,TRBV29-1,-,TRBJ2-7,CSVVRGTYEQYF,TGCAGCGTTGTACGAGGGACCTACGAGCAGTACTTC
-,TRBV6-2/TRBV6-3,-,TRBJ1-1,CASSYLQNTEAFF,TGTGCCAGCAGTTACTTACAGAACACTGAAGCTTTCTTT
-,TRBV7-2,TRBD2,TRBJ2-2,CASSLVALALNTGELFF,TGTGCCAGCAGCTTAGTTGCACTAGCGCTAAACACCGGGGAGCTGTTTTTT
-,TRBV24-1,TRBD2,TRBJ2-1,CATSDLGTSGRLRSSTILEFF,TGTGCCACCAGTGATTTGGGGACTAGCGGGAGGTTGCGGTCTTCAACGATCCTCGAGTTCTTC
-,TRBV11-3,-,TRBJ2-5,CASSVTSTGAQYF,TGTGCCAGCAGCGTAACCTCTACCGGGGCCCAGTACTTC
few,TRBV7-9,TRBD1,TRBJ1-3,CASRDGTGAYTIYF,TGTGCCAGCAGAGATGGGACAGGTGCGTACACCATATATTTT
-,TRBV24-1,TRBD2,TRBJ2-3,CATSDWGGLAGTQYF,TGTGCCACCAGTGACTGGGGGGGACTAGCGGGTACGCAGTATTTT
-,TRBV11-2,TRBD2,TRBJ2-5,CASSYSAGGRGTQYF,TGTGCCAGCAGCTACTCTGCGGGGGGGCGCGGGACCCAGTACTTC
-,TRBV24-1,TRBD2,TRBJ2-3,CATSDPLGLAGADTQYF,TGTGCCACCAGTGACCCACTTGGACTAGCGGGAGCAGATACGCAGTATTTT
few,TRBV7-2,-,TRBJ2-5,CASSPGGLAKETQYF,TGTGCCAGCAGCCCCGGTGGGCTAGCGAAAGAGACCCAGTACTTC
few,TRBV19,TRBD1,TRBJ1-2,CASTRGQALFSGYTF,TGTGCCAGTACCCGAGGACAGGCCTTGTTTTCTGGCTACACCTTC
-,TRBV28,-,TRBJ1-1,CASSLGRQAFF,TGTGCCAGCAGTTTGGGCAGACAAGCTTTCTTT